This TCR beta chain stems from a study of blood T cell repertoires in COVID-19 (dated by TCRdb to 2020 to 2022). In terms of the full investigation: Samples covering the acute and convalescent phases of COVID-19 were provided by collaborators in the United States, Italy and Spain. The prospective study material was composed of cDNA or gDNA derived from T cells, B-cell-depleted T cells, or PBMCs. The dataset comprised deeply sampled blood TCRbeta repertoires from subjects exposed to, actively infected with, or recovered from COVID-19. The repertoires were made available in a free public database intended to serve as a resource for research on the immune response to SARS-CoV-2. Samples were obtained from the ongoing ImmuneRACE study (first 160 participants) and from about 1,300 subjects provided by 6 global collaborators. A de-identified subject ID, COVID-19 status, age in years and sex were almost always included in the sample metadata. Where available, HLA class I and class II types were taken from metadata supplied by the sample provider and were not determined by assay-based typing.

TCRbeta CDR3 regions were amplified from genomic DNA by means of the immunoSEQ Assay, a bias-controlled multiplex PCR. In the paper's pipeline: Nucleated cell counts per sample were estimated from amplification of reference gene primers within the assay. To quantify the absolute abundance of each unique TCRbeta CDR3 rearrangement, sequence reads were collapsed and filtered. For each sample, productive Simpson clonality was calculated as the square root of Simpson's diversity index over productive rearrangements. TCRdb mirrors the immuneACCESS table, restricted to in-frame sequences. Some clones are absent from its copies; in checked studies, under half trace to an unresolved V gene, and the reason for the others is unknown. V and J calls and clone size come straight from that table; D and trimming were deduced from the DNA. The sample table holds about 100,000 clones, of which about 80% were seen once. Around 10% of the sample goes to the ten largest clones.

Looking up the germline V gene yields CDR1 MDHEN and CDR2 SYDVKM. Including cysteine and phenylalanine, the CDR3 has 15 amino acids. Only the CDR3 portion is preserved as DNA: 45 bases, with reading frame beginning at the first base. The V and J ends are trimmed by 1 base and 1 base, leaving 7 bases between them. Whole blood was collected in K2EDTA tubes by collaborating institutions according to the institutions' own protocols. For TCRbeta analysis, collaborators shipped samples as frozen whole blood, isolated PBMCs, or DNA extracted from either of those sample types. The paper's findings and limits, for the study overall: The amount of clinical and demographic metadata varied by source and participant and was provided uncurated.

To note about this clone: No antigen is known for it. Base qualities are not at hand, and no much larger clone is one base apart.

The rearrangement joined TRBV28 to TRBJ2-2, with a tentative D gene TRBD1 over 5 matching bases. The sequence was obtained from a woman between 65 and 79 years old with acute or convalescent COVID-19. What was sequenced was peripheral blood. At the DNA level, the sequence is TGTGCCAGCAGTTTATACCAGGGGAACACCGGGGAGCTGTTTTTT. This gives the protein CASSLYQGNTGELFF.